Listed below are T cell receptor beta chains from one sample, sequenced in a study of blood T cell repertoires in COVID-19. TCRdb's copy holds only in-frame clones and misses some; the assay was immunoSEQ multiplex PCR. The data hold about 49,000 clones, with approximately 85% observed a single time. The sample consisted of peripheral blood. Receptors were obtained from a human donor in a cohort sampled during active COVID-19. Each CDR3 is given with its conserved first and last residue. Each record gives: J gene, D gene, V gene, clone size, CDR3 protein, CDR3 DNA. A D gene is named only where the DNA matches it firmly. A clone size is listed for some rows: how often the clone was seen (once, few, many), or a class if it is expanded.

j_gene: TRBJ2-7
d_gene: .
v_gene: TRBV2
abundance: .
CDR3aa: CASTITGIYEQYF
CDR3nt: TGTGCCAGCACCATCACCGGGATATACGAGCAGTACTTC

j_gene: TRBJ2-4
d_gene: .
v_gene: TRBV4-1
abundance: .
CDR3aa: CASSQDYRKGIQYF
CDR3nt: TGCGCCAGCAGCCAAGATTACCGAAAGGGGATTCAGTACTTC

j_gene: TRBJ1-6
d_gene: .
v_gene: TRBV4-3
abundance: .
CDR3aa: CASSQDFQAGSPLHF
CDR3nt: TGCGCCAGCAGCCAAGACTTCCAGGCAGGTTCACCCCTCCACTTT

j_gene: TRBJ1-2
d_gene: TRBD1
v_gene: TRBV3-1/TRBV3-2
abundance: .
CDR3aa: CASSLQGYNYGYTF
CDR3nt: TGTGCCAGCAGCCTACAGGGGTACAACTATGGCTACACCTTC

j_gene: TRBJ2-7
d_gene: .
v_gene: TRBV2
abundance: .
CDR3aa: CASSPRMSTEQYF
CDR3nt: TGTGCCAGCAGCCCTCGTATGAGCACCGAGCAGTACTTC

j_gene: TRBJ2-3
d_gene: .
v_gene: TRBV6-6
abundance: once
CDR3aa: CASSYLGRTDTQYF
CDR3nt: TGTGCCAGCAGTTACCTTGGCAGGACAGATACGCAGTATTTT

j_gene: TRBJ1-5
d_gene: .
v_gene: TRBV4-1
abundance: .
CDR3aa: CASSQAEGEGNQPQHF
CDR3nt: TGCGCCAGCAGCCAAGCGGAAGGGGAGGGCAATCAGCCCCAGCATTTT

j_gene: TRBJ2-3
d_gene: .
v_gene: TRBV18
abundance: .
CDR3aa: CASSPPGDTQYF
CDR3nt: TGTGCCAGCTCACCCCCCGGGGATACGCAGTATTTT

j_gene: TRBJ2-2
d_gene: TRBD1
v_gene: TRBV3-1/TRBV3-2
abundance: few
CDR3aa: CASSQGQGAAGELFF
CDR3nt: TGTGCCAGCAGCCAAGGCCAGGGGGCTGCCGGGGAGCTGTTTTTT

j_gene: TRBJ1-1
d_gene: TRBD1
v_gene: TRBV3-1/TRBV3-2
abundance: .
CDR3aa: CASTPGGRTEAFF
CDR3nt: TGTGCCAGCACCCCAGGGGGCCGTACTGAAGCTTTCTTT

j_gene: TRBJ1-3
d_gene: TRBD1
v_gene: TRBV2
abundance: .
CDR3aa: CASSAAGTGYTSSGNTIYF
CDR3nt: TGTGCCAGCAGTGCCGCCGGGACAGGGTACACCTCCTCTGGAAACACCATATATTTT

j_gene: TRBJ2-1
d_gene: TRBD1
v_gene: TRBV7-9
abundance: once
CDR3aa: CASSRGQGDYEQFF
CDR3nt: TGTGCCAGCAGCCGCGGACAGGGTGATTATGAGCAGTTCTTC

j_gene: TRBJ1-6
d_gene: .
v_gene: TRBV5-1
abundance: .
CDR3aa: CASSTTPGYSPLHF
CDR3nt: TGCGCCAGCAGCACAACCCCGGGGTATTCACCCCTCCACTTT

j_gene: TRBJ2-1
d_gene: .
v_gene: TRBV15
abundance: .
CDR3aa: CATSRDQDYIYNEQFF
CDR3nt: TGTGCCACCAGCAGAGATCAGGACTATATCTACAATGAGCAGTTCTTC

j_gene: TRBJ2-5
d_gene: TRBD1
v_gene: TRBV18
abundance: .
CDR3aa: CASSPPGQGALKETQYF
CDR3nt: TGTGCCAGCTCACCCCCCGGACAGGGTGCTTTGAAAGAGACCCAGTACTTC

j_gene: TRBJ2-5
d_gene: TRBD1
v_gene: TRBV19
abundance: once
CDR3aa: CASSINRGYQETQYF
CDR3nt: TGTGCCAGTAGTATCAACAGGGGTTACCAAGAGACCCAGTACTTC

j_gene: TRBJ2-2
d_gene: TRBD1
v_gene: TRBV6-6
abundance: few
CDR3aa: CASSSSGGVAGELFF
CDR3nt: TGTGCCAGCAGTTCCTCAGGGGGCGTCGCCGGGGAGCTGTTTTTT

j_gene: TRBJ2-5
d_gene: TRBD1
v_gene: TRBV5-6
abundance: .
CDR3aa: CASSLTGAETQYF
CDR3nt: TGTGCCAGCAGCTTAACAGGGGCAGAGACCCAGTACTTC

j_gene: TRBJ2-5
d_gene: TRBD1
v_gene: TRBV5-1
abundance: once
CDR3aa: CASSLAGQGGLETQYF
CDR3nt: TGCGCCAGCAGCTTGGCCGGACAGGGTGGTTTAGAGACCCAGTACTTC

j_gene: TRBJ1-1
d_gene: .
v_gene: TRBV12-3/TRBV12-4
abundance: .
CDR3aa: CASSRGQSGAFF
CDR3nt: TGTGCCAGCAGTCGCGGACAGTCCGGAGCTTTCTTT

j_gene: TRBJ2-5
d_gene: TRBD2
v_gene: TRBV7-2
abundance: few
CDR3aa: CASSLAFGGGQETQYF
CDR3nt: TGTGCCAGCAGCTTAGCGTTCGGGGGGGGCCAAGAGACCCAGTACTTC

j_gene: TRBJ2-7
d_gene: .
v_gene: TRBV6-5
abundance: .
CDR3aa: CASSYSVTTYEQYF
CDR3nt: TGTGCCAGCAGTTACTCTGTGACTACCTACGAGCAGTACTTC

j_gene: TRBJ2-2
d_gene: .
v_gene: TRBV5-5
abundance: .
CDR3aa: CASSLIITGELFF
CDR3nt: TGTGCCAGCAGCTTGATAATCACCGGGGAGCTGTTTTTT

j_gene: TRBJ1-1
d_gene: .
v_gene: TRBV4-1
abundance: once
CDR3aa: CASSLASTGVKNTEAFF
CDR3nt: TGCGCCAGCAGCCTCGCCTCGACAGGAGTTAAGAACACTGAAGCTTTCTTT

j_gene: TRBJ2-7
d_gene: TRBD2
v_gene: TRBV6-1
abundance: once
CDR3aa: CASSEAGGGNYEQYF
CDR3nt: TGTGCCAGCAGTGAAGCTGGCGGGGGGAACTACGAGCAGTACTTC

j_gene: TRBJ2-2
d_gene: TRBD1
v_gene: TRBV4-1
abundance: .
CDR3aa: CASSQSGTGGRNTGELFF
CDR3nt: TGCGCCAGCAGCCAATCCGGGACAGGGGGCCGGAACACCGGGGAGCTGTTTTTT

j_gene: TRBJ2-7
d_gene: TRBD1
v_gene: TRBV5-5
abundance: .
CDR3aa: CASSNGQGALYEQYF
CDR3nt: TGTGCCAGCAGCAACGGACAGGGCGCCCTCTACGAGCAGTACTTC

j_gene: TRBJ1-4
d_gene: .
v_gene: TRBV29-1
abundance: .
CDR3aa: CSVLGGTNEKLFF
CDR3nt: TGCAGCGTTCTCGGGGGTACTAATGAAAAACTGTTTTTT

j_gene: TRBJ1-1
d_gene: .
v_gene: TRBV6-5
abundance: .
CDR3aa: CASREVENTEAFF
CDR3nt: TGTGCCAGCAGGGAGGTTGAGAACACTGAAGCTTTCTTT

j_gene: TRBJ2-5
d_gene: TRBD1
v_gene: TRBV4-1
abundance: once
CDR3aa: CASSQDPTTGGRQETQYF
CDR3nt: TGCGCCAGCAGCCAAGATCCGACGACAGGGGGAAGGCAAGAGACCCAGTACTTC

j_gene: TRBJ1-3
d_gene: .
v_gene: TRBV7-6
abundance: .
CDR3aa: CASSFSGHLSGNTIYF
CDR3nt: TGTGCCAGCAGCTTCTCTGGACACTTATCTGGAAACACCATATATTTT

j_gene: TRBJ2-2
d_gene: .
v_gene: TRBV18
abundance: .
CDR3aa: CASSENRDSPGPGELFF
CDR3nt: TGTGCCAGCTCAGAGAACCGGGACTCTCCTGGCCCCGGGGAGCTGTTTTTT

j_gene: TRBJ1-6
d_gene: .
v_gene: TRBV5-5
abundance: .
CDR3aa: CASSLLGTAVANSPLHF
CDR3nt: TGTGCCAGCAGCTTGTTAGGTACAGCGGTAGCTAATTCACCCCTCCACTTT

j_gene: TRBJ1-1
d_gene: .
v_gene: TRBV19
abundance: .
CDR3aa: CASSIDWGGTEAFF
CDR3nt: TGTGCCAGTAGTATCGACTGGGGAGGTACTGAAGCTTTCTTT

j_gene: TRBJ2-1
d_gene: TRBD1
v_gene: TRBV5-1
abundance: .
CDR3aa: CASSSRQGPNNEQFF
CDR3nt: TGCGCCAGCAGTTCACGACAGGGGCCCAACAATGAGCAGTTCTTC

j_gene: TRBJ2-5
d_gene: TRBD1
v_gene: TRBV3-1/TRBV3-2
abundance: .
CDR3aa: CASSQDQVRGLETQYF
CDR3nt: TGTGCCAGCAGCCAAGATCAAGTCAGGGGGCTTGAGACCCAGTACTTC

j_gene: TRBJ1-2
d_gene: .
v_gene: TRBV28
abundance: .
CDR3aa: CASSSPPTGYYGYTF
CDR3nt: TGTGCCAGCAGTTCTCCCCCGACAGGATACTATGGCTACACCTTC

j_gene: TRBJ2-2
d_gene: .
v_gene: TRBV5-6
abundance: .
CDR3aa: CASSLGNRNTGELFF
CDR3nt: TGTGCCAGCAGCTTGGGTAACAGGAACACCGGGGAGCTGTTTTTT

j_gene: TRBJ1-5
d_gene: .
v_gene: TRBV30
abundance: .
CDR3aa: CAWSGQGRQPQHF
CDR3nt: TGTGCCTGGAGCGGGCAGGGCCGTCAGCCCCAGCATTTT

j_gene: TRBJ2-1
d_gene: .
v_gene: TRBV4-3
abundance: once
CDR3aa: CASSQDQAGYNEQFF
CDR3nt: TGCGCCAGCAGCCAAGATCAAGCAGGTTACAATGAGCAGTTCTTC

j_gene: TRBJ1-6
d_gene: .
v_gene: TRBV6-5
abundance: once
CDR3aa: CATGLYRTNSPLHF
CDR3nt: TGTGCCACCGGTCTATACCGAACGAATTCACCCCTCCACTTT

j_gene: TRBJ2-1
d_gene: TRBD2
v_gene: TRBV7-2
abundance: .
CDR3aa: CASSPKTSGSAREQFF
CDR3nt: TGTGCCAGCAGCCCCAAGACTAGCGGGAGCGCGCGTGAGCAGTTCTTC

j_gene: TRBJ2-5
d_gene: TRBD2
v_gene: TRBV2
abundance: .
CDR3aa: CASSKEAGGGQTQYF
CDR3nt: TGTGCCAGCAGTAAGGAAGCGGGGGGTGGGCAGACCCAGTACTTC

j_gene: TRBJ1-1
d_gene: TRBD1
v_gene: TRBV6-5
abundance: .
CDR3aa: CASSYDNRGGTEAFF
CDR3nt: TGTGCCAGCAGTTACGACAACAGGGGGGGAACTGAAGCTTTCTTT

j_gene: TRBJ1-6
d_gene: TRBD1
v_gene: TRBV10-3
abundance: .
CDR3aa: CAISDRGQTNNSPLHF
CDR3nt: TGTGCCATCAGTGATAGGGGACAGACAAATAATTCACCCCTCCACTTT

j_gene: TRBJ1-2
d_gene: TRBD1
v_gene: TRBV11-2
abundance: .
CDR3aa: CASSSPDRALTNYGYTF
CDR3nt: TGTGCCAGCAGCTCCCCGGACAGGGCTTTGACTAACTATGGCTACACCTTC

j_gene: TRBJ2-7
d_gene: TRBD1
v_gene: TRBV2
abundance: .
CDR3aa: CASSLTGVRNEQYF
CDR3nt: TGTGCCAGCAGTCTGACAGGGGTCCGGAACGAGCAGTACTTC

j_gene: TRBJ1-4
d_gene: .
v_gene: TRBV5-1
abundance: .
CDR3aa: CASSLGSNEKLFF
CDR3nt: TGCGCCAGCAGCTTGGGTAGTAATGAAAAACTGTTTTTT

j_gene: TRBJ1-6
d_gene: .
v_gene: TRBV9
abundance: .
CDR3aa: CASSVEGGRRDPLHF
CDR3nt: TGTGCCAGCAGCGTAGAGGGAGGTAGGAGGGACCCCCTCCACTTT

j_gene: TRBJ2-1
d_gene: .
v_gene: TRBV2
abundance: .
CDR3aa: CASRPDSTYNEQFF
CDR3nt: TGTGCCAGCAGACCGGACAGTACCTACAATGAGCAGTTCTTC

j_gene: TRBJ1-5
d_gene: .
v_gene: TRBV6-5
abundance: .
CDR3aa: CASRLNQPQHF
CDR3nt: TGTGCCAGCAGACTCAATCAGCCCCAGCATTTT

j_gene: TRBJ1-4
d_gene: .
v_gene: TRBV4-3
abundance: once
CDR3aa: CASSQDLGATNEKLFF
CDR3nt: TGCGCCAGCAGCCAAGATCTAGGCGCAACTAATGAAAAACTGTTTTTT

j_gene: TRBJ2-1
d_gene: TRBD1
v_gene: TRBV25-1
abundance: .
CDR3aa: CASSRPGQGHEQFF
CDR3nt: TGTGCCAGCAGTCGACCGGGACAGGGGCATGAGCAGTTCTTC

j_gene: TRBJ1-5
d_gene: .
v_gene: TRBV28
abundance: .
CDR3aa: CASRGAGLSNQPQHF
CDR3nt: TGTGCCAGCAGGGGGGCCGGGCTGAGCAATCAGCCCCAGCATTTT

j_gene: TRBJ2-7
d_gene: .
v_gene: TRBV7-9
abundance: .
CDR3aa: CASSFGTGSLEQYF
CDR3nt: TGTGCCAGCAGCTTTGGTACAGGATCCCTCGAGCAGTACTTC